Included here is one T cell receptor beta chain sequence, with context. Its antigen remains unknown. The method was immunoSEQ multiplex PCR; TCRdb's version includes in-frame clones alone and lacks a portion of them. Of some 40,000 clones detected, approximately 95% appear once; the ten largest clones hold about 3.7%. The data are from a study of T cells in tuberculosis. Study results and limitations: The TCR-beta difference was not significant; alpha differences partly reflected length. Smaller distances to GMM-specific TCRs suggested their expansion in active tuberculosis.

CDR1 MNHEY and CDR2 SVGAGI come from the germline V gene. With V trimmed by 7 bases and J by 7 bases, 8 bases remained unmatched. There are 14 residues in the CDR3. Specimen: PBMCs. This sequence was found in a donor aged 10-35 years with latent tuberculosis or without tuberculosis infection. The chain joins TRBV6-5 to TRBJ1-2; 11 positions match TRBD1. The CDR3 DNA is TGTGCCAGCACAAGGACAGGGGGCGCGTCTGGCTACACCTTC. This codes for CASTRTGGASGYTF.